Each of the 20 T cell receptor beta chains below was sequenced from the same sample in a study of CD8+ T cells in alopecia areata. After isolation, RNA underwent reverse transcription to generate cDNA as the sequencing template. Data came from immunoSEQ multiplex PCR; TCRdb stores just in-frame clones and leaves some out. The table shows about 200,000 clones, with under 75% occurring only once. As for treatment: oral pan-JAK inhibitor, 5-10 mg twice daily. Sequencing used CD4+ T cells sorted from blood, obtained at week 4, from a patient treated with tofacitinib. Every receptor here comes from a human donor with alopecia areata.

This chain links TRBV9 with TRBJ1-2; D is unclear. Trimming took off 0 bases at V and 5 bases at J, with 14 bases between the two ends. This CDR3 has 15 residues. Germline V lookup: CDR1 SGDLS, CDR2 YYNGEE. The CDR3 loop is CASSVGQGSAYGYTF. CDR3 coding DNA: TGTGCCAGCAGCGTAGGACAAGGATCAGCGTATGGCTACACCTTC.

This clone was detected only once. The CDR3 DNA follows: TGTGCCATCGGGAGGCTGGGCGAAAATCAGCCCCAGCATTTT. Translated: CAIGRLGENQPQHF. The chain employs TRBV27 and TRBJ1-5; D is uncertain. Germline values: CDR1 MNHEY, CDR2 SMNVEV (reference sequence). The length of the CDR3 is 14 residues. Trimming removed 10 bases from V and 4 bases from J, with 17 bases in between.

The V call is TRBV6-5, the J call TRBJ2-7; 7 bases align to TRBD2. From germline, CDR1 is MNHEY and CDR2 SVGAGI. With 6 bases clipped from V and 6 bases from J, the junction kept 5 bases outside the gene matches. CDR3 size: 12 residues. The CDR3: CASSGPGGEQYF. The DNA of the CDR3 is TGTGCCAGCAGCGGCCCGGGAGGCGAGCAGTACTTC.

This chain links TRBV19 with TRBJ1-5; no definite D call. V was cut by 5 bases and J by 3 bases, with 14 bases left in between. Germline values: CDR1 LNHDA, CDR2 SQIVND (reference sequence). The CDR3 spans 15 residues. The CDR3 sequence: CASSVTSRANQPQHF. The DNA for the CDR3 is TGTGCCAGTAGTGTAACATCGAGGGCCAATCAGCCCCAGCATTTT. The variable domain in full, completed from reference TRBV19 and TRBJ1-5, reads DGGITQSPKYLFRKEGQNVTLSCEQNLNHDAMYWYRQDPGQGLRLIYYSQIVNDFQKGDIAEGYSVSREKKESFPLTVTSAQKNPTAFYLCASSVTSRANQPQHFGDGTRLSIL.

The gene calls are TRBV29-1 and TRBJ1-2; TRBD1 might be the D (5 bases). The CDR3 is made up of 12 amino acids. Germline V CDR1 and CDR2: SQVTM, ANQGSEA. Trimming removed 3 bases at V and 4 bases at J, with 9 bases between. The CDR3 loop reads CSVEVQGYGYTF. In DNA form, the CDR3 reads TGCAGCGTTGAGGTCCAGGGCTATGGCTACACCTTC.

CDR3 residues: CAWRGMGASLTGELFF. CDR3 sequence (DNA): TGTGCCTGGAGGGGGATGGGGGCGAGCCTGACCGGGGAGCTGTTTTTT. The J gene is TRBJ2-2, the V gene TRBV30; D is perhaps TRBD1 (6 bases). Per germline, CDR1 GTSNPN and CDR2 SVGIG (reference sequence). This CDR3 contains 16 residues. Trimming pared 3 bases from V and 5 bases from J, leaving 19 bases between.

This clone was seen a single time. V usage is TRBV7-9 and J usage is TRBJ1-1; D is possibly TRBD1 (5 bases). In germline, CDR1 is SEHNR, CDR2 FQNEAQ (reference sequence). This CDR3 region has 14 residues. Trimming stripped 5 bases from V and 8 bases from J, with 18 bases between. The CDR3 region has the DNA TGTGCCAGCAGCCACGACCGGGGGAGACCAGAAGCTTTCTTT. It translates to CASSHDRGRPEAFF.

The gene calls are TRBV18 and TRBJ2-4; a possible D gene is TRBD2 (5 bases). The CDR3 loop spans 16 amino acids. In germline, CDR1 is KGHSH, CDR2 LQKENI. Trimming stripped 0 bases from V and 2 bases from J, with 11 bases between. The CDR3 coding sequence is TGTGCCAGCTCACCACCGCGGGCCGGGACCAAAAACATTCAGTACTTC. This gives the protein CASSPPRAGTKNIQYF. The whole variable domain, remainder taken from reference TRBV18 and TRBJ2-4, is NAGVMQNPRHLVRRRGQEARLRCSPMKGHSHVYWYRQLPEEGLKFMVYLQKENIIDESGMPKERFSAEFPKEGPSILRIQQVVRGDSAAYFCASSPPRAGTKNIQYFGAGTRLSVL.

This clone was detected a few times. CDR3 sequence: CSVRGNTDTQYF. The CDR3 DNA follows: TGCAGCGTTCGAGGGAACACAGATACGCAGTATTTT. This chain joins TRBV29-1 and TRBJ2-3; possibly TRBD2 for D (5 bases). Per germline, CDR1 SQVTM and CDR2 ANQGSEA. The CDR3 is 12 amino acids. Trimming took off 5 bases at V and 2 bases at J, with 8 bases between the two ends.

Worth noting for this clone: Other DNA variants within this sample encode the same CDR3. V and J are TRBV5-1 and TRBJ2-7, with 9 bases identical to TRBD2. The length of the CDR3 is 15 residues. Germline V gene data show CDR1 as SGHRS and CDR2 as YFSETQ. The junction had 5 bases not matched to a gene; V was cut back by 0 bases and J by 4 bases. In nucleotides, the CDR3 is TGCGCCAGCAGCTTGGGGCTAGCGGGGACTTACGAGCAGTACTTC. It encodes CASSLGLAGTYEQYF.

J is TRBJ2-2 and V is TRBV6-5; D unresolved. CDR3 size: 11 residues. V lost 8 bases and J lost 8, with 9 bases in between. The germline gives CDR1 MNHEY, CDR2 SVGAGI. Written as DNA, the CDR3 is TGTGCCAGCGGAGTAACGGGGGAGCTGTTTTTT. It yields the protein CASGVTGELFF.

The CDR3 spells CASSLGQGPTDTQYF. DNA for the CDR3: TGTGCCAGCAGCTTAGGTCAGGGGCCCACAGATACGCAGTATTTT. V usage is TRBV7-7 and J usage is TRBJ2-3; a possible D gene is TRBD1 (6 bases). The germline gives CDR1 SSHAT, CDR2 FNYEAQ (reference sequence). Trimming took 1 base from V and 2 from J, leaving 10 bases between them. The CDR3 is made up of 15 amino acids.

The rearrangement uses TRBV6-1 and TRBJ2-7; 7 nucleotides match TRBD1. CDR1 and CDR2 (germline): MNHNS, SASEGT. The trim removed 4 bases at V and 0 bases at J, leaving 6 bases unmatched. The CDR3 has 15 residues. The DNA for the CDR3 is TGTGCCAGCAGTGGAGGACAGGTGCGCTCCTACGAGCAGTACTTC. Residues: CASSGGQVRSYEQYF.

The chain's CDR3 is CASSPVQDRLYEQYF. The CDR3 DNA follows: TGTGCCAGCAGTCCAGTCCAGGACAGACTGTACGAGCAGTACTTC. This chain joins TRBV6-6 and TRBJ2-7; possibly TRBD1 for D (6 bases). Germline V gene data show CDR1 as MNHNY and CDR2 as SVGAGI (reference sequence). This CDR3 is built from 15 residues. The V gene lost 5 bases and the J gene lost 4 bases, with 18 bases spanning the gap.

This clone was recorded once. This rearrangement joins TRBV9 to TRBJ2-1; D is possibly TRBD2 (6 bases). Looked up from germline, CDR1 is SGDLS and CDR2 is YYNGEE. Trimming removed 4 bases from V and 0 bases from J, with 14 bases in between. CDR3 size: 16 residues. CDR3 bases: TGTGCCAGCAGCTACGAGGACTACTACTCCTACAATGAGCAGTTCTTC. Amino acid sequence: CASSYEDYYSYNEQFF.

This clone was observed a handful of times. The chain uses TRBV7-2 and TRBJ2-1; D uncertain. The V end lost 4 bases, the J end lost 3 bases, and 10 bases lay between the germline ends. Germline V gene lookup returns CDR1 SGHTA and CDR2 FQGNSA. CDR3 length: 14 residues. The CDR3 here is CASSSRASYNEQFF. The CDR3, as DNA: TGTGCCAGCAGCTCCCGAGCGAGCTACAATGAGCAGTTCTTC. The full variable domain, its missing parts supplied by reference TRBV7-2 and TRBJ2-1, is GAGVSQSPSNKVTEKGKDVELRCDPISGHTALYWYRQSLGQGLEFLIYFQGNSAPDKSGLPSDRFSAERTGGSVSTLTIQRTQQEDSAVYLCASSSRASYNEQFFGPGTRLTVL.

On this clone: This sample also contains other DNA sequences that code for the same CDR3. This rearrangement joins TRBV30 to TRBJ2-7; D unclear. Between the trimmed V and J ends, which lost 2 bases and 4 bases, there was a span of 6 bases. The CDR3 extends over 11 amino acids. CDR1 is GTSNPN and CDR2 is SVGIG in the germline V gene (reference sequence). In DNA form, the CDR3 reads TGTGCCTGGAGTACCAATTACGAGCAGTACTTC. Encoded protein: CAWSTNYEQYF.

As DNA, the CDR3 is TGTGCCAGCAGCGAAGGGACAGGGTACGGGCTGAGCTCCTATAATTCACCCCTCCACTTT. Translated: CASSEGTGYGLSSYNSPLHF. This chain joins TRBV27 and TRBJ1-6; 9 positions agree with TRBD1. V trimming: 6 bases; J trimming: 0 bases; junction bases outside the gene matches: 15. The CDR3 is 20 amino acids. Germline V gene data show CDR1 as MNHEY and CDR2 as SMNVEV (reference sequence).

J is TRBJ2-2 and V is TRBV29-1; TRBD2 agrees at 8 bases. There are 14 residues in the CDR3. Germline V gives CDR1 SQVTM, CDR2 ANQGSEA. V lost 7 bases to trimming and J lost 2 bases; unmatched junction nucleotides: 6. Here the CDR3 DNA reads TGCAGCGCCAAACGGGGGGGAAACACCGGGGAGCTGTTTTTT. This translates into CSAKRGGNTGELFF.

The chain uses TRBV4-1 and TRBJ2-6, with TRBD2 as a possible D gene (7 bases). Germline V gene lookup returns CDR1 MGHRA and CDR2 YSYEKL. Trimming cost V 0 bases and J 2 bases, with 20 bases left between them. The CDR3 runs 20 residues. The DNA of the CDR3 is TGCGCCAGCAGCCAAGACGCCGGTCGCGGGGGCTACGCTGGGGCCAACGTCCTGACTTTC. Amino acids: CASSQDAGRGGYAGANVLTF.